This T cell receptor (beta chain) came from a study of shared clonotypes between healthy human individuals. As concerns this clone: Its specificity is unknown.

In the naive CD8 group, cells lacked CD45RO and were positively selected for CCR7, so terminally differentiated effector memory CD45RA+ cells were left out. Germline V CDR1 and CDR2: MNHEY, SMNVEV (reference sequence). Trimming shortened V by 0 bases and J by 1 base, and 9 bases separated the two germline ends. This CDR3 region has 15 residues. General observations from the study: All-four-donor shared clonotypes had higher generation probabilities than non-shared clonotypes did. The researchers took only blood, and tissue repertoires probably look different.

The assay was immunoSEQ multiplex PCR, and TCRdb's table has in-frame clones only and misses some. Of around 640,000 clones listed, approximately 96% are singletons. J is TRBJ1-1 and V is TRBV27, with no clear D. The clonotype was recovered from a woman aged 25 to 39 in good health. Sequenced: naive CD8+ T cells sorted from blood. Here the CDR3 reads CASSLSMAANTEAFF. CDR3 bases: TGTGCCAGCAGTTTATCGATGGCAGCGAACACTGAAGCTTTCTTT.